This T cell receptor (beta chain) was identified in a study of human T cells and chemical hapten exposure. For the study at large: Alopecia areata, totalis and universalis patients, mostly female, were included. Findings of the study overall: Each of the donors had alopecia, so their immune responses may not resemble those of healthy people.

The CDR3 totals 15 residues. Losses at the gene ends were 3 bases for V and 4 bases for J; bases not matched to a gene: 6. Germline V lookup: CDR1 LNHDA, CDR2 SQIVND (reference sequence). This clonotype was picked up a small number of times. The antigen is not known. The time point was: pre-sensitization, week 0. Described treatment: therapeutic diphenylcyclopropenone sensitization with weekly scalp DPC. In the authors' methods: There were a median of roughly 100,000 TCRs per sample, with a range from roughly 20,000 to 690,600. TCRdb used MiXCR to reprocess the RACE reads, holding one entry per CDR3 protein. The V and J calls were determined by TCRdb, not by the authors. Here the sample spans tens of thousands of distinct CDR3 sequences, over 9.5% being singletons.

Sample: whole blood, taken in connection with sensitization to the hapten diphenylcyclopropenone (DPC). The chain is built from TRBV19 and TRBJ1-5; the match to TRBD1 covers 7 bases. This receptor was obtained from a woman in her forties or fifties with alopecia areata. Some clones in this sample may be carry-over from other donors' samples. In DNA, the CDR3 is TGTGCCAGTAGTATGGGACAGTACCTTAATCAGCCCCAGCATTTT. Amino acids: CASSMGQYLNQPQHF.